These 2 T cell receptor beta chains originate from one sample sequenced in a study of blood T cell repertoires in COVID-19. TCRdb keeps only in-frame clones here, not all; method: immunoSEQ multiplex PCR. This sample carries approximately 150,000 clones, about 81% of them seen once, and the ten largest clones take more than 9.5%. Sequences were obtained from peripheral blood. All receptors come from a man between 60 and 75 years old with active or convalescent COVID-19.

This clone was found a few times. The V call is TRBV6-5, the J call TRBJ1-2, with 10 bases lining up with TRBD1. CDR3 length: 13 amino acids. After removal of 6 bases from V and 3 bases from J, the junction contained 1 base not matched to a gene. CDR1 and CDR2 (germline): MNHEY, SVGAGI. The CDR3 region is CASSDRGHYGYTF. The CDR3 DNA sequence: TGTGCCAGCAGCGACAGGGGGCACTATGGCTACACCTTC.

This clone appeared a few times. The gene calls are TRBV18 and TRBJ2-2; D gene ambiguous. Trimming took off 2 bases at V and 1 base at J, with 8 bases between the two ends. This CDR3 spans 15 amino acids. Germline V gene lookup returns CDR1 KGHSH and CDR2 LQKENI. The CDR3 is CASSPVRGNTGELFF. The CDR3 coding sequence is TGTGCCAGCTCACCAGTCCGAGGGAACACCGGGGAGCTGTTTTTT. Filled out from reference TRBV18 and TRBJ2-2, the complete variable domain reads NAGVMQNPRHLVRRRGQEARLRCSPMKGHSHVYWYRQLPEEGLKFMVYLQKENIIDESGMPKERFSAEFPKEGPSILRIQQVVRGDSAAYFCASSPVRGNTGELFFGEGSRLTVL.